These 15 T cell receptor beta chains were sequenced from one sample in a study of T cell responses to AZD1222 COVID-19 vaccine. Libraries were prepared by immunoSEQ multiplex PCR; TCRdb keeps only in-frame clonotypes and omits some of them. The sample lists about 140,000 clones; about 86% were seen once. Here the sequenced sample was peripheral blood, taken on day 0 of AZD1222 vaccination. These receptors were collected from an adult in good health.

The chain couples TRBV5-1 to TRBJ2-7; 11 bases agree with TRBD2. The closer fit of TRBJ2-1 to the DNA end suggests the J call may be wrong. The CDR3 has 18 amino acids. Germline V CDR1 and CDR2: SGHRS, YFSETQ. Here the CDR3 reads CASSWRGLVAGGDNEQFF. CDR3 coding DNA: TGCGCCAGCAGCTGGCGGGGCTTAGTAGCGGGAGGGGATAATGAGCAGTTCTTC.

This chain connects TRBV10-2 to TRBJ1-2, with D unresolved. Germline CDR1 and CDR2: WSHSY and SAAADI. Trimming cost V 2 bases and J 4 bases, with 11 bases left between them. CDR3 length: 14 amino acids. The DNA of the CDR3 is TGCGCCAGCAGTGAGAGCGGGGAGGGCTATGGCTACACCTTC. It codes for CASSESGEGYGYTF.

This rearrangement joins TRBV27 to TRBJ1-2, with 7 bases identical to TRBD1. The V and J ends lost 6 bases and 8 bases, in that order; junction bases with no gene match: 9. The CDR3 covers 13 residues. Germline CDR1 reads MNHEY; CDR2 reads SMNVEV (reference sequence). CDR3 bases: TGTGCCAGCAGAGACGGACAGGACTGGGGCTACACCTTC. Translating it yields CASRDGQDWGYTF.

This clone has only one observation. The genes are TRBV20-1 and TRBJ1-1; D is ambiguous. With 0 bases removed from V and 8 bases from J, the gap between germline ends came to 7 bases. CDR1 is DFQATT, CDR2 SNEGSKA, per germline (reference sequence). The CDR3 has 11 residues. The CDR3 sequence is CSARDLTEAFF. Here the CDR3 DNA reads TGCAGTGCTAGAGATTTAACCGAAGCTTTCTTT.

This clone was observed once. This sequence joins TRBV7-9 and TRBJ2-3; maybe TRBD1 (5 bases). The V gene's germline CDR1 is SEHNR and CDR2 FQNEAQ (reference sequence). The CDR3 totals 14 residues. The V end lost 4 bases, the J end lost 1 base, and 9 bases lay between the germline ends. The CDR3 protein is CASSWGPGTDTQYF. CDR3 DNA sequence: TGTGCCAGCAGCTGGGGCCCTGGCACAGATACGCAGTATTTT.

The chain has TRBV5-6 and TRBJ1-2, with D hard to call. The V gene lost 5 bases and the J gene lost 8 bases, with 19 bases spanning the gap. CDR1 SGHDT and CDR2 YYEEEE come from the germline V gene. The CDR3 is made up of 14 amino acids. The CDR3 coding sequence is TGTGCCAGCAGTTTCGGGTTTACCCTCGGGGGCTACACCTTC. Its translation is CASSFGFTLGGYTF.

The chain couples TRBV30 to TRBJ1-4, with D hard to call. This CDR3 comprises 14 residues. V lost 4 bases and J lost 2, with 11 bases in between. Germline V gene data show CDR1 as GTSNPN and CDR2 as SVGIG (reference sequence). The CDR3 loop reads CAWTRGNTNEKLFF. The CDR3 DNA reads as TGTGCCTGGACTCGCGGGAATACTAATGAAAAACTGTTTTTT.

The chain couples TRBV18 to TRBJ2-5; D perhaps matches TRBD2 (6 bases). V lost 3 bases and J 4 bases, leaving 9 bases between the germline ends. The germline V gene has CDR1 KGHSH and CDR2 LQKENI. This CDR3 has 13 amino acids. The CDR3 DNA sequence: TGTGCCAGCTCACCTACCGGGGGAGAGACCCAGTACTTC. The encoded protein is CASSPTGGETQYF.

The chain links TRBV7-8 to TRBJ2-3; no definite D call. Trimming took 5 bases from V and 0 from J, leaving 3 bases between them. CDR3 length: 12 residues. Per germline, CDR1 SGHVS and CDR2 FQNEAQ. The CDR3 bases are TGTGCCAGCAGCCTAAGCACAGATACGCAGTATTTT. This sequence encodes CASSLSTDTQYF.

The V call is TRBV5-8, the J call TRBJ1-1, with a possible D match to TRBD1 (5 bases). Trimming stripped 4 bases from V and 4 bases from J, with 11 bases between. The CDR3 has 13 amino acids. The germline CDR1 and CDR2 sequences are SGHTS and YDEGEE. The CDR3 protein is CASSLGGVTEAFF. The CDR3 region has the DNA TGTGCCAGCAGCCTCGGAGGGGTCACTGAAGCTTTCTTT.

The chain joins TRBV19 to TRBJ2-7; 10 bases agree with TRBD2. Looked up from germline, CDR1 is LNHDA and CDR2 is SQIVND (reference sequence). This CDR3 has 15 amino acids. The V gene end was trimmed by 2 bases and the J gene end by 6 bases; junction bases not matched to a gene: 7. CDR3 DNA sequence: TGTGCCAGTAGTATAAACCTAGCGGGAGTCGGCGAGCAGTACTTC. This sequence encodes CASSINLAGVGEQYF.

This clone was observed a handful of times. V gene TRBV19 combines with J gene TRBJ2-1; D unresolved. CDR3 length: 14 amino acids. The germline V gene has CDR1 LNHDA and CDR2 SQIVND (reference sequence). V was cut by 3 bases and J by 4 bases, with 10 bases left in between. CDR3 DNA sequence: TGTGCCAGTAGTATTGGAACGGAATACAATGAGCAGTTCTTC. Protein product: CASSIGTEYNEQFF. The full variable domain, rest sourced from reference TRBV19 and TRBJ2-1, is DGGITQSPKYLFRKEGQNVTLSCEQNLNHDAMYWYRQDPGQGLRLIYYSQIVNDFQKGDIAEGYSVSREKKESFPLTVTSAQKNPTAFYLCASSIGTEYNEQFFGPGTRLTVL.

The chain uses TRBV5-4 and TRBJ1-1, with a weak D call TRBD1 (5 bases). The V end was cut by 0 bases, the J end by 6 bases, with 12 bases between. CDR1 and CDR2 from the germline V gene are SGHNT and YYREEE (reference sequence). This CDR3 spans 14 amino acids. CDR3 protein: CASSLETRVAEAFF. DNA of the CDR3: TGTGCCAGCAGCTTGGAGACCAGGGTAGCTGAAGCTTTCTTT.

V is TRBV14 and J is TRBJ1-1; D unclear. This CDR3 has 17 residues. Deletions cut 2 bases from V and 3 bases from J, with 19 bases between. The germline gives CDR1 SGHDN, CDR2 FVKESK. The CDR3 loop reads CASSQPRASWADTEAFF. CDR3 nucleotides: TGTGCCAGCAGCCAACCTCGGGCCTCCTGGGCGGACACTGAAGCTTTCTTT.

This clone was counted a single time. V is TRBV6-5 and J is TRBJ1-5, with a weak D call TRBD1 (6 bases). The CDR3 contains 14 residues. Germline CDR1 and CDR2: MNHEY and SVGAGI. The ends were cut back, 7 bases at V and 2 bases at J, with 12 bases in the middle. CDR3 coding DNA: TGTGCCAGCACTTCCCCAGGGGGCAATCAGCCCCAGCATTTT. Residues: CASTSPGGNQPQHF.